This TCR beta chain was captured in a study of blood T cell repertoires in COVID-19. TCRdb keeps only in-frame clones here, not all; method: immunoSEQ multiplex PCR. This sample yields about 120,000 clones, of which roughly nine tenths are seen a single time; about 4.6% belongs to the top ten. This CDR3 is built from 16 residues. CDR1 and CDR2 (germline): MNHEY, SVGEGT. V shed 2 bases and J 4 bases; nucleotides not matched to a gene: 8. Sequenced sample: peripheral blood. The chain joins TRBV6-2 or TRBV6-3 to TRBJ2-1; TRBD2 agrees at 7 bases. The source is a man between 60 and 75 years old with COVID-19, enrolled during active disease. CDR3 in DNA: TGTGCCAGCAGTTACGGGGTTAGCGGGTCATACAATGAGCAGTTCTTC. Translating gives CASSYGVSGSYNEQFF.